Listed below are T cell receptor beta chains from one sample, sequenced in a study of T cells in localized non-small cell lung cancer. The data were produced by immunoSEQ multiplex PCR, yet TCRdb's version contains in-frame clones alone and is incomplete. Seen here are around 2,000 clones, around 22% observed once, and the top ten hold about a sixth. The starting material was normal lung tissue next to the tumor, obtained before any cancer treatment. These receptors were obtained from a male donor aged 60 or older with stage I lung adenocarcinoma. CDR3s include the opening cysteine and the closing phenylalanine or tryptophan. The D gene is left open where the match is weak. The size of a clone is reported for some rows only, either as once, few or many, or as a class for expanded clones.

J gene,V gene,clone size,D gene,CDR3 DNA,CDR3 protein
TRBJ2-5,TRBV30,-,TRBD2,TGTGCCTGGAGTGGCCAGCGGGGGGGTCGTGAGACCCAGTACTTC,CAWSGQRGGRETQYF
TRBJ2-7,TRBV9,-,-,TGTGCCAGCAGCGTAAACCCAGGGGACGAGCAGTACTTC,CASSVNPGDEQYF
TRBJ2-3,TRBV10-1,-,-,TGCGCCAGCAGTGGTGGGGGGCCCCAGTATTTT,CASSGGGPQYF
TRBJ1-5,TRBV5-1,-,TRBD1,TGCGCCAGCAACAATCAGGGGGTGCATCAGCCCCAGCATTTT,CASNNQGVHQPQHF
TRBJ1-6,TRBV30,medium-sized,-,TGTGCCTGGAGTGATCGGACACAATCACCCCTCCACTTT,CAWSDRTQSPLHF
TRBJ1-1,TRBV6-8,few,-,TGTGCCAGCAGTTTGGGCCCCCTCATGAACACTGAAGCTTTCTTT,CASSLGPLMNTEAFF
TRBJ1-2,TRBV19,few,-,TGTGCCAGTAGTCACCCGGGAGGCAGTAATGGCTACACCTTC,CASSHPGGSNGYTF
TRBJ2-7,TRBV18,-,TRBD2,TGTGCCAGCTCACCACCCGGGGTCCTAGCGGGTAGATACGAGCAGTACTTC,CASSPPGVLAGRYEQYF
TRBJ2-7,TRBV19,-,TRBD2,TGTGCCAGTAGTGGGTGGCGCGGGAGGGCCTACGAGCAGTACTTC,CASSGWRGRAYEQYF
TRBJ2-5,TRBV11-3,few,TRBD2,TGTGCCAGCAGCTTAGGAGCGGGAGGGAGGGAGACCCAGTACTTC,CASSLGAGGRETQYF
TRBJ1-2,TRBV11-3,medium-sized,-,TGTGCCAGCAGCTTAGGCACAGGGATCTTTGGCTACACCTTC,CASSLGTGIFGYTF
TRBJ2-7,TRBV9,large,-,TGTGCCAGCAGCTCGACAGTTACGTCGGAGCAGTACTTC,CASSSTVTSEQYF
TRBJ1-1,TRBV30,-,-,TGTGCCTGGAACAACCCTCTGAGGAGGAGGGGTGGCACTGAAGCTTTCTTT,CAWNNPLRRRGGTEAFF
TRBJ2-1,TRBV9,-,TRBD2,TGTGCCAGCTCGGGACTAGCGGACTACAATGAGCAGTTCTTC,CASSGLADYNEQFF
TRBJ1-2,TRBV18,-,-,TGTGCCAGCTCACCAGAGACGGAGTATGGCTACACCTTC,CASSPETEYGYTF
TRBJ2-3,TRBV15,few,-,TGTGCCACCAGCAGAGATGTCGGCACAGATACGCAGTATTTT,CATSRDVGTDTQYF
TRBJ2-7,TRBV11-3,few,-,TGTGCCAGCAGCCAAAGGGGCAACGCCTACGAGCAGTACTTC,CASSQRGNAYEQYF
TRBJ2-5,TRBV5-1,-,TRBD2,TGCGCCAGCAGCCGCGGGACTAGCGGAGCCCAAGAGACCCAGTACTTC,CASSRGTSGAQETQYF